This T cell receptor beta chain was identified during a study of T cell changes during pregnancy in multiple sclerosis. Profiling relied on immunoSEQ multiplex PCR, and the TCRdb table lists in-frame clones only, not all of them. Altogether more than 25,000 clones are present, around 89% being singletons, with the ten largest covering 8.5% to 14%. Only one count was recorded for this clone. V lost 7 bases to trimming and J lost 2 bases, with 8 bases between them. The CDR3 contains 12 residues. From germline, CDR1 is MNHNS and CDR2 SASEGT. The input for sequencing was CD8+ T cells from peripheral blood mononuclear cells, taken in the third trimester of pregnancy. The TCR was taken from a female donor with multiple sclerosis, enrolled in a pregnancy study. The gene calls are TRBV6-1 and TRBJ1-2; D ambiguous. The CDR3 DNA is TGTGCCAGCATCGACACGAACTATGGCTACACCTTC. Its protein is CASIDTNYGYTF.